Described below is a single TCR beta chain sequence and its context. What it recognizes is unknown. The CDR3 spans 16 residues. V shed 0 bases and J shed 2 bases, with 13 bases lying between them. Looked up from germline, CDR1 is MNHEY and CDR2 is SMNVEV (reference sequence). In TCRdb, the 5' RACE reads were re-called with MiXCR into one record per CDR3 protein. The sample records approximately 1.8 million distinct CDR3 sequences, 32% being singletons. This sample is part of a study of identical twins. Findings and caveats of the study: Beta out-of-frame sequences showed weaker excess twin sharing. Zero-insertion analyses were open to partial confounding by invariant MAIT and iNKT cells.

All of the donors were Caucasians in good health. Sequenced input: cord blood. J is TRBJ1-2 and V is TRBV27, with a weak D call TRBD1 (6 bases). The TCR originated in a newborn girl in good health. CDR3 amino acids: CASSLSYREGNYGYTF. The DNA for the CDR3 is TGTGCCAGCAGTTTATCGTACAGGGAGGGGAACTATGGCTACACCTTC.